This entry lists 18 T cell receptor beta chains sequenced from one sample in a study of blood T cell repertoires in COVID-19. Sequencing was performed with immunoSEQ multiplex PCR; in TCRdb, only in-frame clones are kept and a portion is missing. The data contain some 200,000 clones, 80% of them singletons. Sequences were obtained from PBMCs or T cells enriched from blood (not recorded which). The receptors shown here come from a woman aged 40 to 49 with acute COVID-19.

The CDR3 DNA sequence: TGTGCCAGCAAACTAGCGGGAGGGGACTCCTACGAGCAGTACTTC. Amino acids: CASKLAGGDSYEQYF. The chain uses TRBV7-2 and TRBJ2-7; 13 bases fit TRBD2. This CDR3 has 15 residues. With 7 bases clipped from V and 0 bases from J, the junction kept 3 bases outside the gene matches. Per the germline V gene, CDR1 is SGHTA and CDR2 is FQGNSA.

This rearrangement joins TRBV6-5 to TRBJ1-2, with TRBD1 matching over 11 bases. The CDR3 runs 15 residues. Trimming at V came to 2 bases and at J to 8 bases, leaving 7 bases not matched to a gene. Germline loops: CDR1 MNHEY, CDR2 SVGAGI. The CDR3 loop is CASSYPRGQGVGYTF. The CDR3 nucleotides are TGTGCCAGCAGTTACCCGAGGGGACAGGGGGTCGGCTACACCTTC.

The J gene is TRBJ2-2, the V gene TRBV11-3, with D possibly TRBD1 on 7 matching bases. Germline V gives CDR1 SGHNT, CDR2 YENEEA. V gave up 5 bases and J gave up 1 base, with 14 bases separating them. This CDR3 is 16 amino acids long. The CDR3 reads CASSPRQGGNTGELFF. The CDR3 DNA reads TGTGCCAGCAGCCCGAGACAGGGAGGGAACACCGGGGAGCTGTTTTTT. Drawing the rest from reference TRBV11-3 and TRBJ2-2, the complete variable domain is EAGVVQSPRYKIIEKKQPVAFWCNPISGHNTLYWYLQNLGQGPELLIRYENEEAVDDSQLPKDRFSAERLKGVDSTLKIQPAELGDSAVYLCASSPRQGGNTGELFFGEGSRLTVL.

The chain is built from TRBV3-1 (or the pseudogene TRBV3-2) and TRBJ1-6, with D possibly being TRBD1 (5 bases). Germline values: CDR1 LGHDT, CDR2 YNNKEL (reference sequence). CDR3 length equals 17 residues. V was cut by 1 base and J by 4 bases, with 14 bases left in between. As DNA, the CDR3 is TGTGCCAGCAGCCAAGGACAGAGACTAGGGTATAATTCACCCCTCCACTTT. Translated: CASSQGQRLGYNSPLHF.

V and J are TRBV30 and TRBJ1-2; D is perhaps TRBD1 (6 bases). Germline values: CDR1 GTSNPN, CDR2 SVGIG (reference sequence). The CDR3 length is 12 residues. Trimming shortened V by 3 bases and J by 5 bases, and 10 bases separated the two germline ends. The CDR3 DNA is TGTGCCTGGAGACAGGGTCAATATGGCTACACCTTC. It codes for CAWRQGQYGYTF.

This chain joins TRBV28 and TRBJ2-2; a possible D gene is TRBD2 (5 bases). The germline V gene encodes CDR1 MDHEN and CDR2 SYDVKM. The CDR3 extends over 16 amino acids. Trimming stripped 5 bases from V and 3 bases from J, with 16 bases between. Here the CDR3 DNA reads TGTGCCAGCAGTACCCTTGAGGGTTTGGACACCGGGGAGCTGTTTTTT. Translation gives CASSTLEGLDTGELFF.

The chain employs TRBV19 and TRBJ2-7; possible D gene TRBD2, 6 bases. Germline-derived CDR1 and CDR2 are LNHDA and SQIVND (reference sequence). V shed 6 bases and J shed 1 base, with 10 bases lying between them. CDR3 size: 13 residues. This CDR3 is CASRSGVSYEQYF. In DNA, the CDR3 is TGTGCCAGTAGGTCGGGGGTATCCTACGAGCAGTACTTC.

This chain joins TRBV30 and TRBJ1-2; 7 positions agree with TRBD1. The CDR3 contains 13 residues. The ends lost 4 bases at V and 2 bases at J; junction bases unmatched: 4. Germline V lookup: CDR1 GTSNPN, CDR2 SVGIG (reference sequence). The CDR3 bases are TGTGCCTGGAATCAACAGGGGAACTATGGCTACACCTTC. Translated, it gives CAWNQQGNYGYTF.

This rearrangement joins TRBV5-1 to TRBJ1-1; 11 positions match TRBD1. The ends lost 4 bases at V and 4 bases at J; junction bases unmatched: 6. The germline gives CDR1 SGHRS, CDR2 YFSETQ. This CDR3 is built from 15 residues. The CDR3 DNA reads as TGCGCCAGCAGCCAGACCGGGACAGGGGGCACTGAAGCTTTCTTT. The encoded protein is CASSQTGTGGTEAFF.

This clone was picked up many times. The chain recombines TRBV5-1 with TRBJ1-1, with 7 positions matching TRBD1. This CDR3 comprises 15 residues. In germline, CDR1 is SGHRS, CDR2 YFSETQ. Germline trimming cut 4 bases from V and 1 base from J; bases unmatched to any gene: 7. Here the CDR3 reads CASSPGDRSNTEAFF. DNA of the CDR3: TGCGCCAGCAGCCCGGGGGACAGATCGAACACTGAAGCTTTCTTT.

The chain links TRBV11-3 to TRBJ2-2; D gene ambiguous. In germline, CDR1 is SGHNT, CDR2 YENEEA. Trimming cost V 0 bases and J 1 base, with 15 bases left between them. This CDR3 region has 18 residues. DNA of the CDR3: TGTGCCAGCAGCTTAGACCCCCCCGGGTGGTTGAACACCGGGGAGCTGTTTTTT. This codes for CASSLDPPGWLNTGELFF.

Only one count was recorded for this clone. The chain uses TRBV4-1 and TRBJ1-6; D not certain. The V gene lost 4 bases and the J gene lost 3 bases, with 7 bases spanning the gap. The CDR3 has 14 amino acids. Germline CDR1 and CDR2: MGHRA and YSYEKL. The CDR3 sequence: CASSRSSYNSPLHF. The CDR3 DNA sequence: TGCGCCAGCAGCCGGAGTAGCTATAATTCACCCCTCCACTTT.

The V gene is TRBV4-2, the J gene TRBJ2-2; 9 bases match TRBD1. The V and J ends lost 4 bases and 8 bases, in that order; junction bases with no gene match: 11. This CDR3 spans 16 amino acids. Germline CDR1 LGHNA, CDR2 YNFKEQ. CDR3 amino acids: CASSPGQGFLGGELFF. The CDR3 bases are TGTGCCAGCAGCCCGGGACAGGGTTTTCTTGGTGGGGAGCTGTTTTTT.

This rearrangement joins TRBV18 to TRBJ2-7; TRBD1 matches at 10 bases. Trimming removed 3 bases from V and 4 bases from J; junction bases left unmatched: 9. Germline V gene sequence: CDR1 KGHSH, CDR2 LQKENI. The CDR3 sequence is 16 residues long. This chain's CDR3 is CASSPPGGTGVYEQYF. CDR3 DNA: TGTGCCAGCTCACCTCCCGGTGGGACAGGGGTATACGAGCAGTACTTC.

The J gene is TRBJ1-3, the V gene TRBV5-1; 10 nucleotides align to TRBD1. The junction had 5 bases not matched to a gene; V was cut back by 4 bases and J by 4 bases. The germline CDR1 and CDR2 sequences are SGHRS and YFSETQ. There are 15 residues in the CDR3. The CDR3 coding sequence is TGCGCCAGCAGCCCGGGACAGGGGAACGGAAACACCATATATTTT. Translated, it gives CASSPGQGNGNTIYF.

J is TRBJ1-1 and V is TRBV10-3; 7 bases are a match to TRBD1. V was pared by 6 bases and J by 4 bases, with 8 bases of the junction left unmatched. This CDR3 region has 14 residues. Germline loops: CDR1 ENHRY, CDR2 SYGVKD. The CDR3, as DNA: TGTGCCATCAGGGAAACAGGGGTGACCACTGAAGCTTTCTTT. Its protein is CAIRETGVTTEAFF.

This sequence joins TRBV18 and TRBJ2-7; the match to TRBD1 covers 8 bases. Per germline, CDR1 KGHSH and CDR2 LQKENI. CDR3 length equals 16 residues. V lost 2 bases and J lost 3; bases outside the gene matches: 9. As DNA, the CDR3 is TGTGCCAGCTCACCAGGACAGGGTAATACTTACTACGAGCAGTACTTC. Translating gives CASSPGQGNTYYEQYF.

The V call is TRBV7-2, the J call TRBJ2-5; 8 nucleotides match TRBD2. This CDR3 has 18 residues. V shed 5 bases, J shed 5 bases, and the junction held 19 bases outside the gene matches. Looked up from germline, CDR1 is SGHTA and CDR2 is FQGNSA. The CDR3 is CASSPQLGAGGRWETQYF. In DNA, the CDR3 is TGTGCCAGCAGCCCCCAGCTCGGTGCGGGAGGCAGGTGGGAGACCCAGTACTTC.